The 5 T cell receptor beta chains presented below share a single source sample, sequenced in a study of OX40 agonist ivuxolimab in advanced cancers. TCRdb's copy holds only in-frame clones and misses some; the assay was immunoSEQ multiplex PCR. The repertoire holds about 40,000 clones, more than 70% seen once, with roughly 25% in the top ten. Sequences were derived from CD4+ or CD8+ T cells sorted from blood, sampled in a trial of the OX40 agonist ivuxolimab. The receptors come from an adult with an advanced solid tumor such as melanoma, head and neck, liver or kidney cancer.

The V call is TRBV10-3, the J call TRBJ2-6, with D maybe TRBD2 (6 bases). Germline V gene lookup returns CDR1 ENHRY and CDR2 SYGVKD. The CDR3 sequence is 14 residues long. The V gene lost 8 bases and the J gene lost 4 bases, with 12 bases spanning the gap. The CDR3 reads CAIGQGGGANVLTF. CDR3 coding DNA: TGTGCCATCGGCCAGGGAGGCGGGGCCAACGTCCTGACTTTC.

V gene TRBV21-1 combines with J gene TRBJ1-2; the D call TRBD1 from the table was never checked on the DNA. TRBV21-1 is classified as a pseudogene. This CDR3 is built from 19 residues. The CDR3 region is CASSKPDGQGNFHTYGYTF. The CDR3 coding sequence is TGTGCCAGCAGCAAACCGGATGGTCAGGGGAATTTTCATACCTATGGCTACACCTTC.

The rearrangement joins TRBV4-1 to TRBJ2-1, with D perhaps matching TRBD1 (6 bases). Germline V CDR1 and CDR2: MGHRA, YSYEKL. With 5 bases removed from V and 2 bases from J, the gap between germline ends came to 22 bases. The CDR3 covers 18 residues. CDR3 DNA sequence: TGCGCCAGCAGCTTCCGGACAGTAGCCATGATTACCTACAATGAGCAGTTCTTC. Its protein product is CASSFRTVAMITYNEQFF.

The genes are TRBV19 and TRBJ1-1; possible D gene TRBD1, 5 bases. This CDR3 region has 14 residues. Trimming removed 2 bases at V and 7 bases at J, with 14 bases between. CDR1 and CDR2 from the germline V gene are LNHDA and SQIVND (reference sequence). For the CDR3, the DNA is TGTGCCAGTAGTATAAAGGGAGGGGTCAATGAAGCTTTCTTT. Translated: CASSIKGGVNEAFF.

The chain carries TRBV28 and TRBJ1-3, with D possibly TRBD1 on 6 matching bases. In germline, CDR1 is MDHEN, CDR2 SYDVKM. V was clipped by 3 bases and J by 4 bases, with 10 bases between them. The CDR3 is 14 residues long. Written as DNA, the CDR3 is TGTGCCAGCAGTTTCAGGGGCTACGGAAACACCATATATTTT. This sequence encodes CASSFRGYGNTIYF.